Below are 32 T cell receptor beta chains sequenced from a single sample in a study of shared clonotypes between healthy human individuals. Sequenced by immunoSEQ multiplex PCR; TCRdb stores in-frame clones only, minus some. Among about 2 million clones listed, 95% were seen once. Sequenced sample: naive CD4+ T cells sorted from blood. The subset: CD45RA+ positively selected. These receptors were obtained from a man younger than 35 in good health.

The rearrangement uses TRBV10-2 and TRBJ2-3; D unresolved. Germline lookup yields CDR1 WSHSY and CDR2 SAAADI. The CDR3 sequence is 12 residues long. V was trimmed by 8 bases and J by 4 bases, leaving 10 bases between them. The CDR3 sequence: CASPVGSDTQYF. CDR3 DNA: TGCGCCAGCCCGGTGGGGTCAGATACGCAGTATTTT.

A word on this clone: Other DNA sequences within the sample encode an identical CDR3. The V call is TRBV5-4, the J call TRBJ2-5, with D unclear. Trimming removed 5 bases from V and 2 bases from J, with 7 bases in between. This CDR3 comprises 12 residues. CDR1 is SGHNT and CDR2 is YYREEE in the germline V gene (reference sequence). CDR3 amino acids: CASSRAQETQYF. The DNA for the CDR3 is TGTGCCAGCAGTAGGGCTCAAGAGACCCAGTACTTC.

The V gene is TRBV10-1, the J gene TRBJ2-7; 9 nucleotides align to TRBD2. J gave up 3 bases and V 5 bases, and 23 bases lay outside the gene matches. The CDR3 has 20 amino acids. CDR1 and CDR2 (germline): WNHNN, SYGVQD (reference sequence). As DNA, the CDR3 is TGCGCCAGCAGTTCCCCCCTCTTAGCGGGAGATTCACGATTTAGCTACGAGCAGTACTTC. Its translation: CASSSPLLAGDSRFSYEQYF.

The J gene is TRBJ1-6, the V gene TRBV10-3, with D uncertain. The CDR3 has 15 residues. Germline V gene sequence: CDR1 ENHRY, CDR2 SYGVKD. Trimming cost V 0 bases and J 6 bases, with 9 bases left between them. CDR3 DNA sequence: TGTGCCATCAGTGAGTCAGGGTGGGGTAATTCACCCCTCCACTTT. Translating gives CAISESGWGNSPLHF.

This clone has only one observation. The chain couples TRBV7-8 to TRBJ1-4; no definite D call. CDR3 length: 16 amino acids. V lost 6 bases and J 6 bases, leaving 20 bases between the germline ends. CDR1 is SGHVS and CDR2 is FQNEAQ in the germline V gene. Here the CDR3 reads CASSQAGGYLDEKLFF. In nucleotides, the CDR3 is TGTGCCAGCAGTCAAGCTGGCGGTTATCTGGATGAAAAACTGTTTTTT.

The V and J genes are TRBV5-1 and TRBJ2-3; 9 nucleotides line up with TRBD2. Per the germline V gene, CDR1 is SGHRS and CDR2 is YFSETQ. V gave up 1 base and J gave up 2 bases; unmatched junction bases: 5. This CDR3 is 16 amino acids long. As DNA, the CDR3 is TGCGCCAGCAGCTTGATAGCGGGGGATACCACAGATACGCAGTATTTT. Encoded protein: CASSLIAGDTTDTQYF.

V is TRBV6-1 and J is TRBJ2-7, with D possibly TRBD2 on 6 matching bases. CDR1 and CDR2 (germline): MNHNS, SASEGT. Trimming cost V 7 bases and J 0 bases, with 16 bases left between them. This CDR3 spans 15 amino acids. DNA of the CDR3: TGTGCCAGCAACCCTGTGGGGGGAAGCTCCTACGAGCAGTACTTC. Protein product: CASNPVGGSSYEQYF.

The gene calls are TRBV7-2 and TRBJ1-6; D may be TRBD1 (5 bases). V lost 2 bases and J 0 bases, leaving 14 bases between the germline ends. Germline V gene data show CDR1 as SGHTA and CDR2 as FQGNSA. The CDR3 totals 18 residues. The CDR3 DNA sequence: TGTGCCAGCAGCTTATTGGGCGCAGGGAGCTCCTATAATTCACCCCTCCACTTT. Residues: CASSLLGAGSSYNSPLHF.

J is TRBJ1-4 and V is TRBV7-2; TRBD1 is a possible D gene (5 bases). Germline lookup yields CDR1 SGHTA and CDR2 FQGNSA. Trimming removed 4 bases from V and 1 base from J, with 13 bases in between. This CDR3 has 16 amino acids. CDR3 DNA: TGTGCCAGCAGCTGGGGGAAAAGCGGAACTAATGAAAAACTGTTTTTT. Translated: CASSWGKSGTNEKLFF.

The chain couples TRBV7-2 to TRBJ2-7; 8 nucleotides agree with TRBD2. The CDR3 runs to 14 residues. J was trimmed by 6 bases and V by 6 bases; bases with no gene match: 10. Germline loops: CDR1 SGHTA, CDR2 FQGNSA. CDR3 coding DNA: TGTGCCAGCAGTAACACGGGACTAGTTATCGAGCAGTACTTC. Residues: CASSNTGLVIEQYF.

This chain uses TRBV4-1 with TRBJ2-3; 10 bases are a match to TRBD2. CDR3 length: 17 amino acids. V was pared by 2 bases and J by 0 bases, with 5 bases of the junction left unmatched. CDR1 MGHRA and CDR2 YSYEKL come from the germline V gene. This CDR3 is CASSQLGLAASTDTQYF. In DNA form, the CDR3 reads TGCGCCAGCAGCCAACTTGGACTAGCGGCTAGCACAGATACGCAGTATTTT.

The CDR3: CASSLGGSGGQETQYF. In nucleotides, the CDR3 is TGTGCCAGCAGCTTAGGAGGCAGCGGGGGGCAAGAGACCCAGTACTTC. V gene TRBV11-3 combines with J gene TRBJ2-5; TRBD2 matches at 9 bases. This CDR3 has 16 residues. With 1 base clipped from V and 2 bases from J, the junction kept 5 bases outside the gene matches. CDR1 is SGHNT and CDR2 is YENEEA in the germline V gene. The full variable domain, rest sourced from reference TRBV11-3 and TRBJ2-5, is EAGVVQSPRYKIIEKKQPVAFWCNPISGHNTLYWYLQNLGQGPELLIRYENEEAVDDSQLPKDRFSAERLKGVDSTLKIQPAELGDSAVYLCASSLGGSGGQETQYFGPGTRLLVL.

The chain couples TRBV7-2 to TRBJ2-2; D is possibly TRBD1 (5 bases). The V gene lost 7 bases and the J gene lost 1 base, with 13 bases spanning the gap. The CDR3 consists of 15 residues. Germline CDR1 SGHTA, CDR2 FQGNSA. CDR3 DNA: TGTGCCAGCACCCTGACAGAACTGAACACCGGGGAGCTGTTTTTT. Residues: CASTLTELNTGELFF.

The chain carries TRBV30 and TRBJ2-3, with unresolved D. Between the trimmed V and J ends, which lost 1 base and 0 bases, there was a span of 5 bases. The CDR3 consists of 13 residues. Germline V gene data show CDR1 as GTSNPN and CDR2 as SVGIG (reference sequence). The CDR3 region has the DNA TGTGCCTGGAGTGGAGTGAGCACAGATACGCAGTATTTT. Protein sequence: CAWSGVSTDTQYF.

This chain links TRBV25-1 with TRBJ1-6, with D unresolved. The CDR3 has 13 residues. With 4 bases removed from V and 8 bases from J, the gap between germline ends came to 9 bases. The V gene's germline CDR1 is MGHDK and CDR2 SYGVNS. The CDR3 DNA is TGTGCCAGCAGTGTTACAAGGGATTCACCCCTCCACTTT. Its translation: CASSVTRDSPLHF.

The rearrangement uses TRBV30 and TRBJ2-7; 7 bases are a match to TRBD2. The V gene end was trimmed by 7 bases and the J gene end by 1 base; junction bases not matched to a gene: 7. This CDR3 comprises 13 residues. Germline loops: CDR1 GTSNPN, CDR2 SVGIG (reference sequence). CDR3 bases: TGTGCCTCTACTTGGGGAGGGTCCTACGAGCAGTACTTC. It codes for CASTWGGSYEQYF.

V gene TRBV27 combines with J gene TRBJ1-1; perhaps TRBD1 as D (5 bases). Germline V gene lookup returns CDR1 MNHEY and CDR2 SMNVEV (reference sequence). This CDR3 spans 13 amino acids. V shed 7 bases and J shed 1 base, with 10 bases lying between them. CDR3: CASKIGGNTEAFF. CDR3 DNA: TGTGCCAGCAAAATTGGGGGGAACACTGAAGCTTTCTTT.

This sequence joins TRBV30 and TRBJ1-5; 9 bases agree with TRBD1. There are 15 residues in the CDR3. The junction had 4 bases not matched to a gene; V was cut back by 0 bases and J by 4 bases. Germline V gene data show CDR1 as GTSNPN and CDR2 as SVGIG (reference sequence). The CDR3 loop is CAWSVGDRVNQPQHF. Written as DNA, the CDR3 is TGTGCCTGGAGTGTGGGGGACAGGGTTAATCAGCCCCAGCATTTT.

Comments on this clone: Distinct nucleotide sequences in the sample also encode this CDR3. The gene calls are TRBV5-1 and TRBJ2-7, with 12 nucleotides matching TRBD1. There are 15 residues in the CDR3. Per germline, CDR1 SGHRS and CDR2 YFSETQ. The V segment lost 3 bases and the J segment 2 bases; nucleotides outside the gene matches: 3. The CDR3 region is CASSSGTGGPYEQYF. CDR3 coding DNA: TGCGCCAGCAGCTCCGGGACAGGGGGCCCCTACGAGCAGTACTTC. Drawing the rest from reference TRBV5-1 and TRBJ2-7, the complete variable domain is KAGVTQTPRYLIKTRGQQVTLSCSPISGHRSVSWYQQTPGQGLQFLFEYFSETQRNKGNFPGRFSGRQFSNSRSEMNVSTLELGDSALYLCASSSGTGGPYEQYFGPGTRLTVT.

The chain recombines TRBV6-6 with TRBJ1-5; no reliable D call. Germline V gene data show CDR1 as MNHNY and CDR2 as SVGAGI (reference sequence). The CDR3 is 14 amino acids. V lost 2 bases, J lost 4 bases, and 9 bases lay in between. In nucleotides, the CDR3 is TGTGCCAGCAGTTACGGAGGGTATAATCAGCCCCAGCATTTT. Translating gives CASSYGGYNQPQHF.

Worth noting for this clone: This sample also contains other DNA sequences that code for the same CDR3. The V call is TRBV5-1, the J call TRBJ2-3; D might be TRBD2 (5 bases). The CDR3 runs to 14 residues. V was trimmed by 0 bases and J by 2 bases, leaving 7 bases between them. Germline V gene lookup returns CDR1 SGHRS and CDR2 YFSETQ. CDR3 bases: TGCGCCAGCAGCTTGGGAGGGCCCACAGATACGCAGTATTTT. Translating gives CASSLGGPTDTQYF.

V usage is TRBV30 and J usage is TRBJ2-7; D is undetermined. This CDR3 region has 12 residues. Trimming took off 2 bases at V and 7 bases at J, with 12 bases between the two ends. Germline V gives CDR1 GTSNPN, CDR2 SVGIG (reference sequence). CDR3: CAWSPLSTEQYF. The CDR3 DNA reads TGTGCCTGGAGTCCACTTAGCACAGAGCAGTACTTC.

This clone came up a few times. The rearrangement uses TRBV19 and TRBJ2-2; the D is unclear. Trimming left V 8 bases short and J 8 bases short, with 9 bases between. CDR3 length: 11 amino acids. Per germline, CDR1 LNHDA and CDR2 SQIVND (reference sequence). The CDR3 DNA reads TGTGCCAGTGTCGGCTGGGGGGAGCTGTTTTTT. Translating gives CASVGWGELFF.

V is TRBV18 and J is TRBJ2-2, with 10 nucleotides matching TRBD1. V shed 5 bases, J shed 0 bases, and the junction held 0 bases outside the gene matches. The CDR3 consists of 15 residues. Germline CDR1 KGHSH, CDR2 LQKENI. DNA for the CDR3: TGTGCCAGCTCAGGACAGGGGGCGAACACCGGGGAGCTGTTTTTT. Residues: CASSGQGANTGELFF.

The chain has TRBV19 and TRBJ1-6; TRBD1 matches at 7 bases. CDR3 length equals 14 residues. Per the germline V gene, CDR1 is LNHDA and CDR2 is SQIVND (reference sequence). Trimming cost V 9 bases and J 9 bases; bases outside gene matches: 11. CDR3 amino acids: CARERTGPSSPLHF. The CDR3 nucleotides read TGTGCCAGAGAGAGGACAGGTCCTAGTTCACCCCTCCACTTT.

J is TRBJ2-2 and V is TRBV15; D perhaps matches TRBD1 (6 bases). The CDR3 totals 15 residues. Germline V gene lookup returns CDR1 LNHNV and CDR2 YYDKDF (reference sequence). The V end was cut by 5 bases, the J end by 1 base, with 11 bases between. The CDR3 sequence: CATSLGQLNTGELFF. CDR3 coding DNA: TGTGCCACCAGCTTAGGACAGCTGAACACCGGGGAGCTGTTTTTT.

The chain employs TRBV5-4 and TRBJ1-2; maybe TRBD1 (6 bases). Trimming stripped 4 bases from V and 1 base from J, with 14 bases between. CDR3 size: 15 residues. Germline V CDR1 and CDR2: SGHNT, YYREEE (reference sequence). CDR3 region: CASSTETGSNYGYTF. The CDR3, as DNA: TGTGCCAGCAGCACTGAGACAGGAAGTAACTATGGCTACACCTTC.

The chain uses TRBV7-9 and TRBJ1-3; D not certain. Trimming shortened V by 5 bases and J by 4 bases, and 3 bases separated the two germline ends. The CDR3 consists of 11 residues. The germline V gene encodes CDR1 SEHNR and CDR2 FQNEAQ (reference sequence). The CDR3 is CASSTGNTIYF. Here the CDR3 DNA reads TGTGCCAGCAGCACCGGAAACACCATATATTTT. The full variable domain, rest sourced from reference TRBV7-9 and TRBJ1-3, is DTGVSQNPRHKITKRGQNVTFRCDPISEHNRLYWYRQTLGQGPEFLTYFQNEAQLEKSRLLSDRFSAERPKGSFSTLEIQRTEQGDSAMYLCASSTGNTIYFGEGSWLTVV.

The V gene is TRBV27, the J gene TRBJ2-1; TRBD2 aligns across 12 bases. The CDR3 length is 15 residues. Germline V gene lookup returns CDR1 MNHEY and CDR2 SMNVEV (reference sequence). The trim removed 5 bases at V and 10 bases at J, leaving 9 bases unmatched. This chain's CDR3 is CASSPRLAGVVEQFF. CDR3 bases: TGTGCCAGCAGTCCGAGACTAGCGGGAGTCGTAGAGCAGTTCTTC.

Concerning this clone itself: At the DNA level, this CDR3 is encoded by other sequences in the same sample as well. The V call is TRBV30, the J call TRBJ1-1; D call uncertain. The V and J ends lost 0 bases and 4 bases respectively, with 6 bases between them. CDR1 is GTSNPN and CDR2 is SVGIG in the germline V gene (reference sequence). CDR3 length: 12 amino acids. Here the CDR3 reads CAWSVRGTEAFF. The CDR3 nucleotides are TGTGCCTGGAGTGTACGAGGCACTGAAGCTTTCTTT.

This clone was counted a single time. V and J are TRBV7-8 and TRBJ1-5; D is perhaps TRBD1 (5 bases). V was cut by 5 bases and J by 0 bases, with 11 bases left in between. Germline CDR1 reads SGHVS; CDR2 reads FQNEAQ. This CDR3 spans 15 amino acids. CDR3 residues: CASSHATDSNQPQHF. DNA of the CDR3: TGTGCCAGCAGCCACGCGACAGATAGCAATCAGCCCCAGCATTTT.

This clone was detected only once. The rearrangement joins TRBV15 to TRBJ2-7; the D gene is possibly TRBD1 (6 bases). Germline-derived CDR1 and CDR2 are LNHNV and YYDKDF (reference sequence). The CDR3 loop spans 16 amino acids. With 5 bases removed from V and 3 bases from J, the gap between germline ends came to 20 bases. CDR3 loop: CATSWGQGPEHYEQYF. The CDR3 nucleotides read TGTGCCACCAGCTGGGGGCAGGGACCCGAACACTACGAGCAGTACTTC.